Below, one TCR beta chain is given with its context. Libraries were prepared by immunoSEQ multiplex PCR; TCRdb keeps only in-frame clonotypes and omits some of them. The sample includes under 1,100,000 clones, more than 65% of them seen just once. This sample was included in a study of shared clonotypes between healthy human individuals. Germline V CDR1 and CDR2: LNHDA, SQIVND (reference sequence). CDR3 size: 16 residues. After removal of 5 bases from V and 7 bases from J, the junction contained 9 bases not matched to a gene. Sequences were obtained from memory CD4+ T cells sorted from blood. Subset given: CD45RA-negative fraction. The TCR sequence derives from a man between 18 and 35 years old in good health. This sequence joins TRBV19 and TRBJ2-1, with TRBD2 matching 12 bases. CDR3 amino acids: CASSSTRLAGENEQFF. Here the CDR3 DNA reads TGTGCCAGTAGTTCCACCCGACTAGCGGGGGAAAATGAGCAGTTCTTC.